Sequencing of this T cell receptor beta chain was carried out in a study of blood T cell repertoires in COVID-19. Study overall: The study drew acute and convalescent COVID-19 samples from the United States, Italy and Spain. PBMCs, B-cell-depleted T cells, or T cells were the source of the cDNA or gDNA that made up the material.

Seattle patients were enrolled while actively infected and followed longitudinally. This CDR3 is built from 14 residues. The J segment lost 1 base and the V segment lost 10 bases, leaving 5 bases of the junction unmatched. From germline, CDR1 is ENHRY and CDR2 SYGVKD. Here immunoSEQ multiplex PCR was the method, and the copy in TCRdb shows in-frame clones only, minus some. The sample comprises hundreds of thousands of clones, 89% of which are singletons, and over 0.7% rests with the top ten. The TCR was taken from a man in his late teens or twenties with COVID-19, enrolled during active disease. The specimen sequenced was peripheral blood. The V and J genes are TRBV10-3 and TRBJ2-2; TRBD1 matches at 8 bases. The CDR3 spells CATQGTGNTGELFF. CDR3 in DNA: TGTGCCACCCAGGGGACAGGGAACACCGGGGAGCTGTTTTTT.